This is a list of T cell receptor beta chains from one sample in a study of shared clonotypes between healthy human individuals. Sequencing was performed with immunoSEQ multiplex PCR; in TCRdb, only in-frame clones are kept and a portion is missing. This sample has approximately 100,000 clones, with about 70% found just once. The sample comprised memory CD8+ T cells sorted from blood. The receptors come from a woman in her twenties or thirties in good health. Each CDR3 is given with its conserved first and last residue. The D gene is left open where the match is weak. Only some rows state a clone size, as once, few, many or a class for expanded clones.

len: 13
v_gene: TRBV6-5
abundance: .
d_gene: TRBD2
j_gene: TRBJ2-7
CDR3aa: CASSYSGGLEQYF
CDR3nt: TGTGCCAGCAGTTATTCGGGGGGACTAGAGCAGTACTTC

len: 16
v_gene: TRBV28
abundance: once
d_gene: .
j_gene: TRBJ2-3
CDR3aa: CASSFEPGGLTDTQYF
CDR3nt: TGTGCCAGCAGTTTCGAACCGGGGGGCCTCACAGATACGCAGTATTTT

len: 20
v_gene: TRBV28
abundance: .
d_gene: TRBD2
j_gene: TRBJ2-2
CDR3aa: CASITLAGGLGERNTGELFF
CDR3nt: TGTGCCAGCATAACACTGGCGGGAGGGCTCGGTGAAAGGAACACCGGGGAGCTGTTTTTT

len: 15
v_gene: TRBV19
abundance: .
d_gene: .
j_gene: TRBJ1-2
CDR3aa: CASSIDHRAGDGYTF
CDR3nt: TGTGCCAGTAGTATAGATCACAGGGCCGGGGATGGCTACACCTTC

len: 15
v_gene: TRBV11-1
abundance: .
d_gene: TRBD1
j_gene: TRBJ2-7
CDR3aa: CASSLGQGIHREQYF
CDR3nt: TGTGCCAGCAGCTTGGGACAGGGCATTCACCGCGAGCAGTACTTC

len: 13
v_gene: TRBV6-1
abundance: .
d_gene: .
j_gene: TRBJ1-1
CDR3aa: CASSGQGNTEAFF
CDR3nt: TGTGCCAGCAGTGGGCAAGGGAACACTGAAGCTTTCTTT

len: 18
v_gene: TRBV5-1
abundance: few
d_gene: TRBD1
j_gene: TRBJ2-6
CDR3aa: CASSLLGQGARGANVLTF
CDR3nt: TGCGCCAGCAGCTTGTTGGGACAGGGGGCTCGTGGGGCCAACGTCCTGACTTTC

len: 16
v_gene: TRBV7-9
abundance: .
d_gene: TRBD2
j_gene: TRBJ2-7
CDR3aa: CASTISPASGSGEQYF
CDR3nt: TGTGCCAGCACCATCTCCCCCGCTAGCGGGAGTGGCGAGCAGTACTTC

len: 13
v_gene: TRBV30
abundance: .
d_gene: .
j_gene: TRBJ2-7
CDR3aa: CAWSPGFSYEQYF
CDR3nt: TGTGCCTGGAGTCCGGGATTCTCCTACGAGCAGTACTTC

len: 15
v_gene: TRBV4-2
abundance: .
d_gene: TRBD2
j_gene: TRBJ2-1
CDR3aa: CASSRTSLVINEQFF
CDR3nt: TGTGCCAGCAGCCGGACTAGTCTTGTGATCAATGAGCAGTTCTTC

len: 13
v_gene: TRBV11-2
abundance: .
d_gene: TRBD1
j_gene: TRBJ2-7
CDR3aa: CASSWTGDYEQYF
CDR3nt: TGTGCCAGCAGCTGGACAGGGGACTACGAGCAGTACTTC

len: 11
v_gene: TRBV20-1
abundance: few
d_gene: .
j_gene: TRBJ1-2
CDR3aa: CSAPWKRSYTF
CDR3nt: TGCAGTGCCCCTTGGAAGAGGAGCTACACCTTC

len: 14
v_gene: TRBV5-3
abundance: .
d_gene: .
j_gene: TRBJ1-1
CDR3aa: CASSLSSMNTEAFF
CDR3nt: TGTGCCAGCAGCCTGTCGTCAATGAACACTGAAGCTTTCTTT

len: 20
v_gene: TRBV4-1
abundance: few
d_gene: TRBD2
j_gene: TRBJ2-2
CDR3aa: CASNHLGGGTGFSNTGELFF
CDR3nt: TGCGCCAGCAACCACTTGGGGGGAGGGACGGGCTTCTCGAACACCGGGGAGCTGTTTTTT

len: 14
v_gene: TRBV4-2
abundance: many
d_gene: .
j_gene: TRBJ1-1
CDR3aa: CASSQTQMNTEAFF
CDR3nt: TGTGCCAGCAGCCAAACACAGATGAACACTGAAGCTTTCTTT

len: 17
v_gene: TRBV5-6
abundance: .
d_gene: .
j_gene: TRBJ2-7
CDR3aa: CASSHTTTVTTSHEQYF
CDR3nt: TGTGCCAGCAGCCACACGACGACAGTAACGACTTCCCACGAGCAGTACTTC

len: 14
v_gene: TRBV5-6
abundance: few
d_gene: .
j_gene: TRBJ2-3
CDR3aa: CASRAGLGGDTQYF
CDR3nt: TGTGCCAGCAGAGCAGGGCTAGGGGGAGATACGCAGTATTTT

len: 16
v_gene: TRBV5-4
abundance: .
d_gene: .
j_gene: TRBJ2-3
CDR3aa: CASSLAVTKSTDTQYF
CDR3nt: TGTGCCAGCAGCTTGGCCGTGACGAAGAGCACAGATACGCAGTATTTT

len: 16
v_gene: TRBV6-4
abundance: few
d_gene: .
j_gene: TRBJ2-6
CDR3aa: CASSQQDSSGANVLTF
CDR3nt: TGTGCCAGCAGTCAACAGGATAGCTCTGGGGCCAACGTCCTGACTTTC

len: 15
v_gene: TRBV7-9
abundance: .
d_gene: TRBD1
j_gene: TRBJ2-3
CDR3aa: CASSPGGIFGDTQYF
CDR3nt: TGTGCCAGCAGCCCAGGGGGCATCTTCGGAGATACGCAGTATTTT